This T cell receptor beta chain was retrieved from a study of T cells in Graves' hyperthyroidism and ophthalmopathy. Germline CDR1 reads SGHNT; CDR2 reads YENEEA. V was shortened by 5 bases and J by 0 bases, with 14 bases between the two germline ends. The CDR3 is 15 amino acids. The table lists this clonotype with many counts. It was RNA transcripts that yielded the amplified TCR beta CDR3 regions. HTBI primers drove first-round RT-PCR of the TCR CDR3. MiXCR, applied by TCRdb to the multiplex PCR reads, yields one record per CDR3 protein. The sample lists around 420,000 distinct CDR3 sequences, 15% to 17% seen once, with almost 8% in the top ten.

The sequence was obtained from a woman younger than 35 with Graves' hyperthyroidism. The genes are TRBV11-3 and TRBJ2-7, with a tentative D call TRBD2 (6 bases). The sequenced sample was blood. CDR3 amino acids: CASSPNLANSYEQYF. In DNA form, the CDR3 reads TGTGCCAGCAGCCCTAATCTAGCGAACTCCTACGAGCAGTACTTC. Full variable domain (rest looked up from reference TRBV11-3 and TRBJ2-7): EAGVVQSPRYKIIEKKQPVAFWCNPISGHNTLYWYLQNLGQGPELLIRYENEEAVDDSQLPKDRFSAERLKGVDSTLKIQPAELGDSAVYLCASSPNLANSYEQYFGPGTRLTVT.